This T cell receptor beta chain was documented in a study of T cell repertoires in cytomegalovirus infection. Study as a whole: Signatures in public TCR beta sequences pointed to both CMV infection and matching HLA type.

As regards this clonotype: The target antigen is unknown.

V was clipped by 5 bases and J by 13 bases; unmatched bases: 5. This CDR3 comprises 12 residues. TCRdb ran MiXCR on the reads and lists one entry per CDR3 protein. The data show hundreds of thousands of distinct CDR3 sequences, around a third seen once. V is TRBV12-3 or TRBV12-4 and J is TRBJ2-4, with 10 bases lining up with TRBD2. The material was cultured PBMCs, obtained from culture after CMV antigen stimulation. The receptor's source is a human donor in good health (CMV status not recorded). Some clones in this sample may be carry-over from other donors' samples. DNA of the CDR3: TGTGCCAGCAGTCCTAGCGGGAGCGGGCAGTACTTC. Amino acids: CASSPSGSGQYF.